Shown below are 12 T cell receptor beta chains from a single sample sequenced in a study of tumor-infiltrating lymphocytes in oesophageal squamous cell carcinoma. Using its own MiXCR run on the PCR reads, TCRdb lists one record per CDR3 protein. The table shows some 12,000 distinct CDR3 sequences, with more than 55% occurring only once. Sequencing input: esophageal tumor tissue. The receptors originated from a male donor with esophageal squamous cell carcinoma.

This chain joins TRBV10-3 and TRBJ2-3; 10 bases are a match to TRBD2. Matching the DNA end better, TRBJ2-7 makes the J call doubtful. CDR1 and CDR2 from the germline V gene are ENHRY and SYGVKD. The CDR3 has 13 amino acids. The CDR3 loop is CAIRLAGDGGQYF. DNA for the CDR3: TGTGCCATCAGGCTAGCGGGAGACGGGGGGCAGTACTTC.

Sample share makes this clonotype medium-sized. V is TRBV28 and J is TRBJ2-1, with D unclear. CDR1 is MDHEN, CDR2 SYDVKM, per germline. Trimming took 7 bases from V and 3 from J, leaving 7 bases between them. CDR3 length: 12 amino acids. CDR3 amino acids: CASNQNYNEQFF. For the CDR3, the DNA is TGTGCCAGCAATCAAAACTACAATGAGCAGTTCTTC. Full variable domain (missing parts from reference TRBV28 and TRBJ2-1): DVKVTQSSRYLVKRTGEKVFLECVQDMDHENMFWYRQDPGLGLRLIYFSYDVKMKEKGDIPEGYSVSREKKERFSLILESASTNQTSMYLCASNQNYNEQFFGPGTRLTVL.

J is TRBJ2-5 and V is TRBV14; weak D call: TRBD2 (6 bases). The DNA end is a closer match to TRBJ2-7, so the J assignment may be wrong. The CDR3 has 15 amino acids. Germline CDR1 SGHDN, CDR2 FVKESK. CDR3 region: CASSHGTSTYYEQYF. CDR3 DNA sequence: TGTGCCAGCAGCCATGGGACTTCTACCTACTACGAGCAGTACTTC.

V usage is TRBV7-2 and J usage is TRBJ2-5; D unclear. The last part of the DNA fits TRBJ2-7 better; the J call may be wrong. The CDR3 consists of 13 residues. CDR1 is SGHTA, CDR2 FQGNSA, per germline. In DNA form, the CDR3 reads TGTGCCAGCAGCTTAGAGCTTACCTACGAGCAGTACTTC. Residues: CASSLELTYEQYF.

The J gene is TRBJ1-1, the V gene TRBV7-6; 16 positions agree with TRBD2. The end of the DNA aligns better with TRBJ2-3, so the J call may be wrong. The germline V gene encodes CDR1 SGHVS and CDR2 FNYEAQ. The CDR3 totals 15 residues. The CDR3 sequence: CASSPGTSGGGTQYF. CDR3 nucleotides: TGTGCCAGCAGCCCCGGGACTAGCGGGGGGGGTACGCAGTATTTT.

By share, this clonotype counts as medium-sized. The chain recombines TRBV10-3 with TRBJ2-5; D possibly matches TRBD1 or TRBD2 (5 bases each). The CDR3 contains 13 residues. CDR1 is ENHRY and CDR2 is SYGVKD in the germline V gene. The V gene lost 6 bases and the J gene lost 7 bases, with 15 bases spanning the gap. The CDR3 sequence is CAISERGSVTQYF. CDR3 nucleotides: TGTGCCATCAGCGAGAGGGGTTCTGTGACCCAGTACTTC.

This clonotype was detected many times. This chain links TRBV5-8 with TRBJ1-1; D might be TRBD1 (5 bases). V lost 0 bases to trimming and J lost 3 bases, with 12 bases between them. CDR1 SGHTS and CDR2 YDEGEE come from the germline V gene. The CDR3 runs to 15 residues. In DNA, the CDR3 is TGTGCCAGCAGCTTGGCGGGGGATAGGGACACTGAAGCTTTCTTT. Protein: CASSLAGDRDTEAFF.

This clonotype was observed many times. The V and J genes are TRBV12-5 and TRBJ1-2; TRBD1 agrees at 10 bases. This CDR3 has 14 amino acids. Per germline, CDR1 LGHNT and CDR2 FRNRAP. The trim removed 4 bases at V and 6 bases at J, leaving 5 bases unmatched. The CDR3 reads CASGSGDRGHGYTF. Here the CDR3 DNA reads TGTGCTAGTGGTTCCGGTGACAGGGGGCATGGCTACACCTTC.

For the CDR3, the DNA is TGTGCCAGCAGCCCTAGGGACTCCTCCTACAATGAGCAGTTCTTC. Translating it yields CASSPRDSSYNEQFF. The chain has TRBV11-1 and TRBJ2-1, with D perhaps TRBD2 (6 bases). The ends were cut back, 5 bases at V and 0 bases at J, with 11 bases in the middle. The CDR3 runs 15 residues. Germline V lookup: CDR1 SGHAT, CDR2 FQDESV (reference sequence).

This clonotype was seen a single time. The chain links TRBV7-2 to TRBJ1-1; 8 bases are shared with TRBD1. The DNA end lines up better with TRBJ2-2; the J call may be wrong. Looked up from germline, CDR1 is SGHTA and CDR2 is FQGNSA. This CDR3 contains 14 residues. In DNA, the CDR3 is TGTGCCAGCAGCCTCGGACAGGGCGGCGGGGAGCTGTTTTTT. This gives the protein CASSLGQGGGELFF.

The rearrangement uses TRBV7-6 and TRBJ2-7; 9 positions match TRBD1. The V segment lost 5 bases and the J segment 5 bases; nucleotides outside the gene matches: 13. Per the germline V gene, CDR1 is SGHVS and CDR2 is FNYEAQ. CDR3 size: 16 residues. CDR3 bases: TGTGCCAGCAGCCGGAACCCGGGACAGGGATACGACGAGCAGTACTTC. As protein: CASSRNPGQGYDEQYF.

The V gene is TRBV28, the J gene TRBJ2-4; TRBD2 might be the D (5 bases). The J call could be wrong; TRBJ2-7 is a better fit for the DNA end. CDR1 and CDR2 from the germline V gene are MDHEN and SYDVKM. This CDR3 region has 13 residues. As DNA, the CDR3 is TGTGCCAGCAGTTCACTAGTCCCCTACGAGCAGTACTTC. Its protein product is CASSSLVPYEQYF.